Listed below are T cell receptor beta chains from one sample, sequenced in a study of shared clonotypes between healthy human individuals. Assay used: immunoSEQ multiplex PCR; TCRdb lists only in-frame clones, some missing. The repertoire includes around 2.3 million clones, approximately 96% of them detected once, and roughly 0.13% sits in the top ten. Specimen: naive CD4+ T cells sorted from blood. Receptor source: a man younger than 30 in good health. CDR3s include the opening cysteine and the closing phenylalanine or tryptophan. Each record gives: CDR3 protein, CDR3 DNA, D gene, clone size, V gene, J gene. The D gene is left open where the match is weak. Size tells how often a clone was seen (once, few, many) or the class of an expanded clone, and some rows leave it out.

cdr3_aa: CASSSLGRAGAGSGEQYF; cdr3_nt: TGCGCCAGCAGCTCCTTGGGCAGGGCTGGCGCCGGAAGTGGCGAGCAGTACTTC; d_call: NA; clone_size: NA; v_call: TRBV5-1; j_call: TRBJ2-7
cdr3_aa: CASSPPEYNEQFF; cdr3_nt: TGTGCCAGCTCACCACCAGAGTACAATGAGCAGTTCTTC; d_call: NA; clone_size: NA; v_call: TRBV18; j_call: TRBJ2-1
cdr3_aa: CASSQDGIYSYNEQFF; cdr3_nt: TGCGCCAGCAGCCAAGATGGGATTTACTCCTACAATGAGCAGTTCTTC; d_call: NA; clone_size: NA; v_call: TRBV4-3; j_call: TRBJ2-1
cdr3_aa: CASSQAGGAGYNEQFF; cdr3_nt: TGCGCCAGCAGCCAAGCTGGGGGGGCCGGCTACAATGAGCAGTTCTTC; d_call: NA; clone_size: NA; v_call: TRBV4-1; j_call: TRBJ2-1
cdr3_aa: CASSLGQGFPDYEQYF; cdr3_nt: TGTGCCAGCAGTTTGGGACAGGGATTTCCCGACTACGAGCAGTACTTC; d_call: TRBD1; clone_size: once; v_call: TRBV27; j_call: TRBJ2-7
cdr3_aa: CASSSGTGYSGANVLTF; cdr3_nt: TGTGCCAGTAGTTCAGGGACAGGGTATTCTGGGGCCAACGTCCTGACTTTC; d_call: TRBD1; clone_size: NA; v_call: TRBV19; j_call: TRBJ2-6
cdr3_aa: CASSLLDGFQETQYF; cdr3_nt: TGTGCCAGCAGCTTACTCGACGGGTTTCAAGAGACCCAGTACTTC; d_call: NA; clone_size: NA; v_call: TRBV7-2; j_call: TRBJ2-5
cdr3_aa: CASSSGTGLVQGYTF; cdr3_nt: TGTGCCAGCAGTTCAGGGACAGGGTTGGTTCAAGGCTACACCTTC; d_call: TRBD1; clone_size: NA; v_call: TRBV6-5; j_call: TRBJ1-2
cdr3_aa: CASSLGDPNNEQFF; cdr3_nt: TGCGCCAGCAGCTTGGGAGACCCTAACAATGAGCAGTTCTTC; d_call: NA; clone_size: NA; v_call: TRBV5-1; j_call: TRBJ2-1
cdr3_aa: CASSAVQGTTIYF; cdr3_nt: TGTGCCAGCAGCGCCGTACAGGGGACAACCATATATTTT; d_call: TRBD1; clone_size: NA; v_call: TRBV9; j_call: TRBJ1-3
cdr3_aa: CASSTVTRTEAFF; cdr3_nt: TGTGCCAGCAGCACAGTGACCAGAACTGAAGCTTTCTTT; d_call: NA; clone_size: NA; v_call: TRBV27; j_call: TRBJ1-1
cdr3_aa: CASSPSQTQYF; cdr3_nt: TGTGCCAGCAGCCCATCGCAGACCCAGTACTTC; d_call: NA; clone_size: NA; v_call: TRBV6-5; j_call: TRBJ2-5
cdr3_aa: CASSPQTGSPYEQYF; cdr3_nt: TGCGCCAGCAGCCCTCAGACAGGTTCTCCCTACGAGCAGTACTTC; d_call: NA; clone_size: NA; v_call: TRBV4-3; j_call: TRBJ2-7
cdr3_aa: CASSPLGWVYEQYF; cdr3_nt: TGTGCCAGTAGCCCTCTCGGTTGGGTCTACGAGCAGTACTTC; d_call: NA; clone_size: NA; v_call: TRBV19; j_call: TRBJ2-7
cdr3_aa: CASSFIQGTQPQHF; cdr3_nt: TGTGCCAGCAGTTTTATACAGGGCACCCAGCCCCAGCATTTT; d_call: NA; clone_size: NA; v_call: TRBV28; j_call: TRBJ1-5
cdr3_aa: CASSLGTSGIFETQYF; cdr3_nt: TGTGCCAGCAGCCTGGGGACTAGCGGGATATTTGAGACCCAGTACTTC; d_call: TRBD2; clone_size: NA; v_call: TRBV11-2; j_call: TRBJ2-5
cdr3_aa: CASSGQGATEKLFF; cdr3_nt: TGTGCCAGCAGTGGACAGGGGGCTACTGAAAAACTGTTTTTT; d_call: TRBD1; clone_size: NA; v_call: TRBV6-1; j_call: TRBJ1-4
cdr3_aa: CAWSYRRVGWTGELFF; cdr3_nt: TGTGCCTGGAGCTACAGGCGGGTGGGTTGGACCGGGGAGCTGTTTTTT; d_call: NA; clone_size: NA; v_call: TRBV30; j_call: TRBJ2-2
cdr3_aa: CASSPRQGAIDTEAFF; cdr3_nt: TGTGCCAGCAGCCCGAGACAGGGGGCAATAGACACTGAAGCTTTCTTT; d_call: TRBD1; clone_size: NA; v_call: TRBV5-4; j_call: TRBJ1-1
cdr3_aa: CASSHGPAGEQYF; cdr3_nt: TGTGCCAGCAGCCACGGTCCTGCGGGTGAGCAGTACTTC; d_call: NA; clone_size: NA; v_call: TRBV14; j_call: TRBJ2-7
cdr3_aa: CATSADRAREQYF; cdr3_nt: TGTGCCACCAGCGCCGACAGGGCGAGGGAGCAGTACTTC; d_call: TRBD1; clone_size: NA; v_call: TRBV15; j_call: TRBJ2-7
cdr3_aa: CASSLEGARSTGELFF; cdr3_nt: TGCGCCAGCAGCCTAGAGGGGGCGCGAAGCACCGGGGAGCTGTTTTTT; d_call: TRBD1; clone_size: NA; v_call: TRBV4-1; j_call: TRBJ2-2
cdr3_aa: CASSSGPYEQYF; cdr3_nt: TGTGCCAGCAGCTCGGGACCCTACGAGCAGTACTTC; d_call: NA; clone_size: NA; v_call: TRBV7-9; j_call: TRBJ2-7
cdr3_aa: CASSPTAGGNYGYTF; cdr3_nt: TGCGCCAGCAGCCCGACCGCGGGGGGTAACTATGGCTACACCTTC; d_call: NA; clone_size: NA; v_call: TRBV5-1; j_call: TRBJ1-2
cdr3_aa: CASSESPGFVYEQYF; cdr3_nt: TGTGCCAGCAGTGAATCCCCAGGGTTCGTCTACGAGCAGTACTTC; d_call: NA; clone_size: NA; v_call: TRBV6-1; j_call: TRBJ2-7
cdr3_aa: CASSQDMGYRGTQYF; cdr3_nt: TGTGCCAGCAGCCAAGATATGGGGTATCGGGGGACCCAGTACTTC; d_call: NA; clone_size: NA; v_call: TRBV4-2; j_call: TRBJ2-5
cdr3_aa: CASSYGTTLGEKLFF; cdr3_nt: TGTGCCAGCAGTTACGGAACCACCCTGGGGGAAAAACTGTTTTTT; d_call: NA; clone_size: NA; v_call: TRBV6-5; j_call: TRBJ1-4
cdr3_aa: CSVEDLRREAFF; cdr3_nt: TGCAGCGTTGAAGATCTCAGGAGGGAAGCTTTCTTT; d_call: NA; clone_size: NA; v_call: TRBV29-1; j_call: TRBJ1-1
cdr3_aa: CASKPTRLGTQYF; cdr3_nt: TGTGCCAGCAAGCCGACCCGTTTGGGTACGCAGTATTTT; d_call: NA; clone_size: NA; v_call: TRBV6-5; j_call: TRBJ2-3
cdr3_aa: CASSARGLGQPQHF; cdr3_nt: TGTGCCAGCAGTGCAAGGGGGTTGGGGCAGCCCCAGCATTTT; d_call: NA; clone_size: NA; v_call: TRBV27; j_call: TRBJ1-5
cdr3_aa: CASSGQGAGWETQYF; cdr3_nt: TGTGCCAGCAGCGGCCAGGGGGCTGGATGGGAGACCCAGTACTTC; d_call: TRBD1; clone_size: NA; v_call: TRBV9; j_call: TRBJ2-5
cdr3_aa: CASSYELAGGGGTQYF; cdr3_nt: TGTGCCAGCAGTTACGAACTAGCGGGAGGGGGGGGTACGCAGTATTTT; d_call: TRBD2; clone_size: NA; v_call: TRBV6-5; j_call: TRBJ2-3
cdr3_aa: CAWSPTGPGLAFF; cdr3_nt: TGTGCCTGGAGTCCAACAGGGCCGGGGTTAGCTTTCTTT; d_call: NA; clone_size: NA; v_call: TRBV30; j_call: TRBJ1-1
cdr3_aa: CASSEIDLGTGPQPQHF; cdr3_nt: TGTGCCAGCTCCGAAATAGACCTGGGGACAGGGCCCCAGCCCCAGCATTTT; d_call: TRBD1; clone_size: NA; v_call: TRBV18; j_call: TRBJ1-5
cdr3_aa: CASSNPGVLGYTF; cdr3_nt: TGCGCCAGCAGCAATCCAGGGGTTCTTGGCTACACCTTC; d_call: NA; clone_size: NA; v_call: TRBV5-1; j_call: TRBJ1-2
cdr3_aa: CASSFRGYTEAFF; cdr3_nt: TGTGCCAGCAGCTTTCGAGGGTATACTGAAGCTTTCTTT; d_call: NA; clone_size: NA; v_call: TRBV7-2; j_call: TRBJ1-1
cdr3_aa: CASSPDVLYNEQFF; cdr3_nt: TGTGCCAGCAGCCCGGACGTTCTTTACAATGAGCAGTTCTTC; d_call: NA; clone_size: NA; v_call: TRBV7-2; j_call: TRBJ2-1
cdr3_aa: CASSLQGPNTEAFF; cdr3_nt: TGTGCCAGCAGTCTACAGGGACCAAACACTGAAGCTTTCTTT; d_call: NA; clone_size: NA; v_call: TRBV2; j_call: TRBJ1-1
cdr3_aa: CASSLGTVSGNTIYF; cdr3_nt: TGCGCCAGCAGCTTAGGGACGGTCTCTGGAAACACCATATATTTT; d_call: NA; clone_size: NA; v_call: TRBV5-1; j_call: TRBJ1-3
cdr3_aa: CASSRAGGTDTQYF; cdr3_nt: TGTGCCAGCAGTAGAGCGGGGGGGACAGATACGCAGTATTTT; d_call: TRBD2; clone_size: once; v_call: TRBV28; j_call: TRBJ2-3
cdr3_aa: CASSSLTLNTGELFF; cdr3_nt: TGTGCCAGCAGCTCGTTGACTCTCAACACCGGGGAGCTGTTTTTT; d_call: NA; clone_size: once; v_call: TRBV11-2; j_call: TRBJ2-2